These T cell receptor beta chains were read from a single sample in a study of T cell repertoires in cytomegalovirus infection. TCRdb used MiXCR to reprocess the reads, holding one entry per CDR3 protein. Here the sample spans more than 650,000 distinct CDR3 sequences, roughly a third being singletons. Input material: PBMCs. The source is a human donor in good health (CMV status not recorded). Some clones in this sample may be carry-over from other donors' samples. CDR3s include the opening cysteine and the closing phenylalanine or tryptophan. D genes are given only for firm matches. Not every row has a clone size; where given, it reads once, few, many or a size class.

d_gene: .; j_gene: TRBJ2-7; v_gene: TRBV6-5; abundance: few; CDR3aa: CASSYLGGEQYF; CDR3nt: TGTGCCAGCAGTTACTTGGGTGGGGAGCAGTACTTC
d_gene: .; j_gene: TRBJ2-7; v_gene: TRBV12-3/TRBV12-4; abundance: many; CDR3aa: CASATPGPSYEQYF; CDR3nt: TGTGCCAGCGCGACTCCCGGGCCTTCCTACGAGCAGTACTTC
d_gene: TRBD2; j_gene: TRBJ2-1; v_gene: TRBV27; abundance: few; CDR3aa: CASTIRSGGRGGEQFF; CDR3nt: TGTGCCAGCACCATCCGAAGCGGCGGGAGAGGTGGTGAGCAGTTCTTC
d_gene: TRBD2; j_gene: TRBJ2-7; v_gene: TRBV29-1; abundance: .; CDR3aa: CSATMGTSFNEQYF; CDR3nt: TGCAGTGCAACAATGGGGACTAGCTTTAACGAGCAGTACTTC
d_gene: TRBD1; j_gene: TRBJ1-2; v_gene: TRBV7-3; abundance: few; CDR3aa: CASSLGRGDRGYTF; CDR3nt: TGTGCCAGCAGCTTAGGTAGAGGGGACAGAGGCTACACCTTC
d_gene: TRBD2; j_gene: TRBJ2-2; v_gene: TRBV6-6; abundance: .; CDR3aa: CASSYSGLAGATGELFF; CDR3nt: TGTGCCAGCAGTTACTCTGGACTAGCGGGAGCCACCGGGGAGCTGTTTTTT
d_gene: TRBD1; j_gene: TRBJ2-3; v_gene: TRBV7-6; abundance: .; CDR3aa: CASSYTDRVTDTQYF; CDR3nt: TGTGCCAGCAGCTACACTGACAGGGTCACAGATACGCAGTATTTT
d_gene: .; j_gene: TRBJ2-7; v_gene: TRBV6-1; abundance: few; CDR3aa: CASSERTIYEQYF; CDR3nt: TGTGCCAGCAGTGAAAGGACTATCTACGAGCAGTACTTC
d_gene: TRBD2; j_gene: TRBJ2-7; v_gene: TRBV28; abundance: few; CDR3aa: CASSLETSGSPGGYF; CDR3nt: TGTGCCAGCAGTTTAGAGACTAGCGGGAGCCCCGGGGGGTACTTC
d_gene: .; j_gene: TRBJ1-5; v_gene: TRBV19; abundance: few; CDR3aa: CASSRWSNQPQHF; CDR3nt: TGTGCCAGTAGCCGGTGGAGCAATCAGCCCCAGCATTTT
d_gene: .; j_gene: TRBJ2-1; v_gene: TRBV28; abundance: .; CDR3aa: CASSLGTPQFF; CDR3nt: TGTGCCAGCAGTTTAGGGACCCCGCAGTTCTTC
d_gene: .; j_gene: TRBJ1-2; v_gene: TRBV6-1; abundance: few; CDR3aa: CASSVRRQAPWGYTF; CDR3nt: TGTGCCAGCAGTGTTCGTCGGCAGGCGCCCTGGGGCTACACCTTC
d_gene: .; j_gene: TRBJ2-3; v_gene: TRBV20-1; abundance: many; CDR3aa: CSATRTDGGDTQYF; CDR3nt: TGCAGTGCTACTCGGACAGATGGGGGAGATACGCAGTATTTT
d_gene: .; j_gene: TRBJ1-2; v_gene: TRBV12-3/TRBV12-4; abundance: .; CDR3aa: CASSLQLNYGYTF; CDR3nt: TGTGCCAGCAGTTTGCAGTTGAACTATGGCTACACCTTC
d_gene: .; j_gene: TRBJ2-6; v_gene: TRBV19; abundance: .; CDR3aa: CASSKGGIAGANVLTF; CDR3nt: TGTGCCAGTAGTAAGGGTGGGATCGCTGGGGCCAACGTCCTGACTTTC
d_gene: TRBD1; j_gene: TRBJ1-4; v_gene: TRBV6-1; abundance: few; CDR3aa: CASTMGQPNEKLFF; CDR3nt: TGTGCCAGCACCATGGGACAGCCAAATGAAAAACTGTTTTTT
d_gene: .; j_gene: TRBJ2-3; v_gene: TRBV7-9; abundance: few; CDR3aa: CASSSSRGSSTDTQYF; CDR3nt: TGTGCCAGCAGCTCGTCCCGGGGCAGTAGCACAGATACGCAGTATTTT
d_gene: TRBD2; j_gene: TRBJ2-1; v_gene: TRBV10-3; abundance: .; CDR3aa: CAISSHSGRNNEQFF; CDR3nt: TGTGCCATCAGTAGCCATAGCGGGAGAAACAATGAGCAGTTCTTC
d_gene: TRBD2; j_gene: TRBJ2-2; v_gene: TRBV7-8; abundance: .; CDR3aa: CAISGRLTGELFF; CDR3nt: TGTGCCATTAGCGGGAGGTTGACCGGGGAGCTGTTTTTT
d_gene: .; j_gene: TRBJ1-1; v_gene: TRBV7-3; abundance: .; CDR3aa: CASSLEIRTEAFF; CDR3nt: TGTGCCAGCAGCTTAGAGATAAGGACTGAAGCTTTCTTT
d_gene: .; j_gene: TRBJ2-7; v_gene: TRBV14; abundance: .; CDR3aa: CASSPPNMVYEQYF; CDR3nt: TGTGCCAGCAGCCCGCCAAACATGGTCTACGAGCAGTACTTC
d_gene: TRBD1; j_gene: TRBJ1-2; v_gene: TRBV7-8; abundance: many; CDR3aa: CASSMGQGEGDGYTF; CDR3nt: TGTGCCAGCAGCATGGGACAGGGTGAAGGTGATGGCTACACCTTC
d_gene: .; j_gene: TRBJ1-1; v_gene: TRBV4-1; abundance: .; CDR3aa: CASSQVDRNTEAFF; CDR3nt: TGCGCCAGCAGCCAGGTAGACAGAAACACTGAAGCTTTCTTT
d_gene: TRBD1; j_gene: TRBJ2-1; v_gene: TRBV20-1; abundance: .; CDR3aa: CSARDLVATPGQRRSYNEQFF; CDR3nt: TGCAGTGCTAGAGATCTTGTCGCCACACCGGGACAGCGACGCTCCTACAATGAGCAGTTCTTC
d_gene: .; j_gene: TRBJ2-5; v_gene: TRBV5-6; abundance: few; CDR3aa: CASSWRQGLQETQYF; CDR3nt: TGTGCCAGCAGCTGGCGACAGGGACTACAAGAGACCCAGTACTTC
d_gene: .; j_gene: TRBJ2-7; v_gene: TRBV19; abundance: few; CDR3aa: CASSYAGRNYEQYF; CDR3nt: TGTGCCAGTAGCTATGCGGGCCGGAACTACGAGCAGTACTTC
d_gene: .; j_gene: TRBJ2-1; v_gene: TRBV4-2; abundance: .; CDR3aa: CASSQSPVGPGDEQFF; CDR3nt: TGTGCCAGCAGCCAAAGCCCTGTGGGCCCTGGTGATGAGCAGTTCTTC
d_gene: TRBD2; j_gene: TRBJ2-1; v_gene: TRBV28; abundance: .; CDR3aa: CASSGGTSGMNEQFF; CDR3nt: TGTGCCAGCAGTGGCGGGACTAGCGGGATGAATGAGCAGTTCTTC
d_gene: .; j_gene: TRBJ2-1; v_gene: TRBV19; abundance: .; CDR3aa: CASNGGWFYNEQFF; CDR3nt: TGTGCCAGTAATGGCGGCTGGTTCTACAATGAGCAGTTCTTC
d_gene: TRBD2; j_gene: TRBJ2-5; v_gene: TRBV7-2; abundance: .; CDR3aa: CASSVAGEETQYF; CDR3nt: TGTGCCAGCTCGGTGGCGGGAGAAGAGACCCAGTACTTC
d_gene: .; j_gene: TRBJ2-3; v_gene: TRBV20-1; abundance: .; CDR3aa: CSAREASGTQYF; CDR3nt: TGCAGTGCTAGAGAAGCCTCGGGTACGCAGTATTTT
d_gene: TRBD2; j_gene: TRBJ2-1; v_gene: TRBV15; abundance: few; CDR3aa: CATSRTSGMINEQFF; CDR3nt: TGTGCCACCAGCAGGACTAGCGGGATGATCAATGAGCAGTTCTTC
d_gene: .; j_gene: TRBJ2-6; v_gene: TRBV18; abundance: .; CDR3aa: CASSLRGQPTTGANVLTF; CDR3nt: TGTGCCAGCTCACTAAGGGGTCAACCTACTACTGGGGCCAACGTCCTGACTTTC
d_gene: .; j_gene: TRBJ2-1; v_gene: TRBV20-1; abundance: few; CDR3aa: CSARTYGNEQFF; CDR3nt: TGCAGTGCCCGGACCTATGGGAATGAGCAGTTCTTC
d_gene: TRBD1; j_gene: TRBJ1-2; v_gene: TRBV28; abundance: .; CDR3aa: CASSSLPGQGEAGYTF; CDR3nt: TGTGCCAGCAGTTCGCTCCCGGGACAGGGGGAAGCAGGCTACACCTTC
d_gene: TRBD2; j_gene: TRBJ2-4; v_gene: TRBV7-2; abundance: .; CDR3aa: CASSPRLAESLGKNIQYF; CDR3nt: TGTGCCAGCAGCCCCAGACTAGCGGAGTCCTTAGGGAAAAACATTCAGTACTTC
d_gene: .; j_gene: TRBJ2-1; v_gene: TRBV29-1; abundance: .; CDR3aa: CSVEVVNEQFF; CDR3nt: TGCAGCGTTGAAGTGGTCAATGAGCAGTTCTTC
d_gene: TRBD2; j_gene: TRBJ2-1; v_gene: TRBV25-1; abundance: few; CDR3aa: CASSESFVTSGNPLSYNEQFF; CDR3nt: TGTGCCAGCAGTGAATCGTTCGTCACTAGCGGGAACCCTTTAAGCTACAATGAGCAGTTCTTC
d_gene: .; j_gene: TRBJ1-5; v_gene: TRBV7-2; abundance: many; CDR3aa: CASSLARVGQPQHF; CDR3nt: TGTGCCAGCAGCTTAGCGCGGGTGGGGCAGCCCCAGCATTTT
d_gene: TRBD2; j_gene: TRBJ2-3; v_gene: TRBV6-2/TRBV6-3; abundance: .; CDR3aa: CASSYSASGRTADTQYF; CDR3nt: TGTGCCAGCAGTTACTCTGCTAGCGGGAGGACCGCAGATACGCAGTATTTT
d_gene: .; j_gene: TRBJ2-7; v_gene: TRBV20-1; abundance: .; CDR3aa: CSARDRSAYEQYF; CDR3nt: TGCAGTGCTAGGGACAGATCAGCGTACGAGCAGTACTTC
d_gene: .; j_gene: TRBJ2-7; v_gene: TRBV7-2; abundance: few; CDR3aa: CASRSGTIGLEQYF; CDR3nt: TGTGCCAGCAGATCCGGGACCATAGGTTTGGAGCAGTACTTC